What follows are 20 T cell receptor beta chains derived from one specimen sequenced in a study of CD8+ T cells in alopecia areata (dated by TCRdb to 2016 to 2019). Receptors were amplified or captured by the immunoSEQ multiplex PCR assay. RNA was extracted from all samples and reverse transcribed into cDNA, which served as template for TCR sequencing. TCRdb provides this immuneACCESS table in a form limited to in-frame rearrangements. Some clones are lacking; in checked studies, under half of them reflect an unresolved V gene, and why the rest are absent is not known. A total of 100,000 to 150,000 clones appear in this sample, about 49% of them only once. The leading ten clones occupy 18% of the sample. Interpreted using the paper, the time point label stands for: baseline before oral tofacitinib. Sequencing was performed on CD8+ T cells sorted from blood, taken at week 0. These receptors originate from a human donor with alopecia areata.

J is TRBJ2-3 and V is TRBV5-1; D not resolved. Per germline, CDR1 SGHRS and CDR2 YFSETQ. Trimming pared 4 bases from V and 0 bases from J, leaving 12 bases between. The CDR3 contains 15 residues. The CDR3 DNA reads TGCGCCAGCAGCCCCCGCGGATCTAGCACAGATACGCAGTATTTT. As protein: CASSPRGSSTDTQYF.

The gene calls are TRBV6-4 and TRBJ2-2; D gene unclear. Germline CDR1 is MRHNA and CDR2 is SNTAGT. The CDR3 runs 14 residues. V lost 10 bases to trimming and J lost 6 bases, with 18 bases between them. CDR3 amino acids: CATRGLSESGELFF. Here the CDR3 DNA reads TGTGCCACTCGTGGATTATCAGAGTCCGGGGAGCTGTTTTTT.

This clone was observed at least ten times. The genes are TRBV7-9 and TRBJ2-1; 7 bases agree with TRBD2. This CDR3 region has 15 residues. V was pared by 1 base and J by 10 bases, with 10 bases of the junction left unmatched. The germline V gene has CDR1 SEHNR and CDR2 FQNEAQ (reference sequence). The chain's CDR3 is CASSLGPGTTVEQFF. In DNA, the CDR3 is TGTGCCAGCAGCTTAGGACCCGGGACTACTGTCGAGCAGTTCTTC.

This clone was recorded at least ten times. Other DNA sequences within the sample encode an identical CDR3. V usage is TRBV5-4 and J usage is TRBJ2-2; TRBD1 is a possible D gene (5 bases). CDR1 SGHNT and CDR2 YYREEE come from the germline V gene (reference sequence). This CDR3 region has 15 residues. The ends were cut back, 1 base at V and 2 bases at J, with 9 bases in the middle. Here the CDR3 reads CASSLKGRNTGELFF. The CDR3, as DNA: TGTGCCAGCAGCTTGAAGGGGCGTAACACCGGGGAGCTGTTTTTT.

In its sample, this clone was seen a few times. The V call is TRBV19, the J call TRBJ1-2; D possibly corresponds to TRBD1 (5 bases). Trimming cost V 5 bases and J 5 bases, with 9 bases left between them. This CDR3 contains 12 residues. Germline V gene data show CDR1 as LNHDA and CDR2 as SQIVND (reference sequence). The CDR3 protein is CASSQGDYGYTF. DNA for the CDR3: TGTGCCAGTAGTCAAGGGGATTATGGCTACACCTTC.

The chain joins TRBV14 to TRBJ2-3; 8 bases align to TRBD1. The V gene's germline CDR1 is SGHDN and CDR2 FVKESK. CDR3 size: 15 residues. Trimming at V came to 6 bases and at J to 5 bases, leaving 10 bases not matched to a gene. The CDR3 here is CASRHQGASEDTQYF. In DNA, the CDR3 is TGTGCCAGCAGGCACCAGGGGGCGTCCGAAGATACGCAGTATTTT.

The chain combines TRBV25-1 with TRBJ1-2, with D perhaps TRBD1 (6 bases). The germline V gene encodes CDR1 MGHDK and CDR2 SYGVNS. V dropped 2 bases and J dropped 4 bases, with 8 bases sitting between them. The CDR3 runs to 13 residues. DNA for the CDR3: TGTGCCAGCAGTGAAGGGACAACCTATGGCTACACCTTC. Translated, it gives CASSEGTTYGYTF.

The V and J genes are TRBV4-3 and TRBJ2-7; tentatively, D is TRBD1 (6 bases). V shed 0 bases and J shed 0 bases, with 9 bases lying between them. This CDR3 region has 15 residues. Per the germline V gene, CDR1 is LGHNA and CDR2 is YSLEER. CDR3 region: CASSQDGTNSYEQYF. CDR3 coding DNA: TGCGCCAGCAGCCAAGATGGGACAAACTCCTACGAGCAGTACTTC.

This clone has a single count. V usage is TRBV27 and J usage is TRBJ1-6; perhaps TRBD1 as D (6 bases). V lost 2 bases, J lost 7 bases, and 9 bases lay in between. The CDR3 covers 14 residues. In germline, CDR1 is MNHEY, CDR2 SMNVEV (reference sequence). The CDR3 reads CASSLAGVNSPLHF. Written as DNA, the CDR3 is TGTGCCAGCAGTTTAGCAGGGGTCAATTCACCCCTCCACTTT.

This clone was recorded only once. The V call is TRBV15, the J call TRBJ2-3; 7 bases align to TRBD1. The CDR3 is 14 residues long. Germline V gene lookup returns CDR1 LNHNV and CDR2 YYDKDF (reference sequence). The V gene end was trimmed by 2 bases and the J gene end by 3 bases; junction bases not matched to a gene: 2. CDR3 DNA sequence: TGTGCCACCAGCAGAACAGGGGAGACAGATACGCAGTATTTT. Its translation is CATSRTGETDTQYF.

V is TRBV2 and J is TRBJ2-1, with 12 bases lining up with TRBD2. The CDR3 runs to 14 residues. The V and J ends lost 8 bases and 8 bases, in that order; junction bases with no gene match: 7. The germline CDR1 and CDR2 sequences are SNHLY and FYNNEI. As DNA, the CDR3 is TGTGCCAGCTTAGCTAGCGGGGGGGCCCATGAGCAGTTCTTC. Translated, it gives CASLASGGAHEQFF.

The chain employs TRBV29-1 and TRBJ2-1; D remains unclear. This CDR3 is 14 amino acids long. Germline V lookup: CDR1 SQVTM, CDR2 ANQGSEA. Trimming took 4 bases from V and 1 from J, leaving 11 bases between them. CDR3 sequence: CSVGGRLSYNEQFF. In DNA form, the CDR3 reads TGCAGCGTTGGTGGCAGGCTGTCCTACAATGAGCAGTTCTTC.

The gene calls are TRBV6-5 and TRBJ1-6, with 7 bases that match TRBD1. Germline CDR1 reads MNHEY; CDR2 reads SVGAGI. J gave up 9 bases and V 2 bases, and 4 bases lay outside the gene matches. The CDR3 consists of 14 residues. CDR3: CASSYGQDGSPLHF. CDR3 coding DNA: TGTGCCAGCAGTTACGGACAGGATGGTTCACCCCTCCACTTT.

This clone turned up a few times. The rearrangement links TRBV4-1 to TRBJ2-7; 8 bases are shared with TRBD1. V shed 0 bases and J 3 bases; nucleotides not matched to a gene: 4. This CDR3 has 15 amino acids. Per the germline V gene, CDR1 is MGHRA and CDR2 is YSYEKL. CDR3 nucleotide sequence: TGCGCCAGCAGCCAAGATAGAGACAGGGGCTACGAGCAGTACTTC. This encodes CASSQDRDRGYEQYF.

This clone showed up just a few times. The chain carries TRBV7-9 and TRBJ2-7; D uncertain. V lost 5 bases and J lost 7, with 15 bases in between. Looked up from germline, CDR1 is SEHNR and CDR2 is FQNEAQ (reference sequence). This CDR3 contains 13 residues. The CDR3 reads CASSPKAAREQYF. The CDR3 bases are TGTGCCAGCAGCCCGAAGGCAGCGCGGGAGCAGTACTTC.

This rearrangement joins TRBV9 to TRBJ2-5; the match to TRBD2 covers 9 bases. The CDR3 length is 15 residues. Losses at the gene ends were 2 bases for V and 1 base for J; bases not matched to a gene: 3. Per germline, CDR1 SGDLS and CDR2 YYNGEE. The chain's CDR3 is CASSVGTSFQETQYF. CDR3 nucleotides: TGTGCCAGCAGCGTCGGGACTAGCTTCCAAGAGACCCAGTACTTC.

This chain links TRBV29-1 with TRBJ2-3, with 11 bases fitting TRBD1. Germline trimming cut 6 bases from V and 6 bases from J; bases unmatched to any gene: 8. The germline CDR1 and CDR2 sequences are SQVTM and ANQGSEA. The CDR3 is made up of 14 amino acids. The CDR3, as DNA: TGCAGCGTGCGGGGACAGGGGGTTTTGGATACGCAGTATTTT. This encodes CSVRGQGVLDTQYF.

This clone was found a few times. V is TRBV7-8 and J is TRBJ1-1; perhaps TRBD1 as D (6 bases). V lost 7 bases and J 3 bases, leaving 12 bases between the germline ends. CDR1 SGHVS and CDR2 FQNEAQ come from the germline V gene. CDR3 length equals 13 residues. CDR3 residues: CASNQGQHTEAFF. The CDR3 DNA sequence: TGTGCCAGCAATCAGGGACAACACACTGAAGCTTTCTTT.

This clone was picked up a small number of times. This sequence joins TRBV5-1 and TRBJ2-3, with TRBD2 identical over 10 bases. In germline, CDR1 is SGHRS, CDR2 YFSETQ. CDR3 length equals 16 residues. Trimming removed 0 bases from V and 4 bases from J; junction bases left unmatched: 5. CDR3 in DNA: TGCGCCAGCAGCTTGGCAGCGGGGGGGCCTCCAGATACGCAGTATTTT. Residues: CASSLAAGGPPDTQYF.

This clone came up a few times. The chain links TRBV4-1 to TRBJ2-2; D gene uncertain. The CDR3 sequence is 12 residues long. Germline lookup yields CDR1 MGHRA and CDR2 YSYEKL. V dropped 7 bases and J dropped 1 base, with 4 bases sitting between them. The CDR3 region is CASTGNTGELFF. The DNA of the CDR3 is TGCGCCAGCACAGGGAACACCGGGGAGCTGTTTTTT.